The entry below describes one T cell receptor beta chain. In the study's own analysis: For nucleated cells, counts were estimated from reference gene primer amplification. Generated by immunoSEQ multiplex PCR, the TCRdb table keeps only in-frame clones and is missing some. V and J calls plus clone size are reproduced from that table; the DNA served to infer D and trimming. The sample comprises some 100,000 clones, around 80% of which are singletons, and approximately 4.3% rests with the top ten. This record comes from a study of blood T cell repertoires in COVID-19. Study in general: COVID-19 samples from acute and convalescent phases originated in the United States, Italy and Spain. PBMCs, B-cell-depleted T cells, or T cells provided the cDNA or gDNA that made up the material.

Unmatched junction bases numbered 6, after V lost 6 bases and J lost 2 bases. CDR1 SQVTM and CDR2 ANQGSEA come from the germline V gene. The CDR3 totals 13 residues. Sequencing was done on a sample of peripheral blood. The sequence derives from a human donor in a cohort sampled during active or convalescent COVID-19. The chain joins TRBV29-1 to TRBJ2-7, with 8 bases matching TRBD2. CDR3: CSVRGGVTYEQYF. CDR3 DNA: TGCAGCGTCCGGGGGGGAGTCACCTACGAGCAGTACTTC.